This T cell receptor (beta chain) was sequenced during a study of vaccination and CD4 T cells after COVID-19. Sample treatment: approximately nine-day PBMC culture with coronavirus spike peptide pools or control peptides (ViraFEST assay). On this clonotype: Its antigen is unknown.

Germline V gene data show CDR1 as DFQATT and CDR2 as SNEGSKA (reference sequence). Trimming cost V 2 bases and J 7 bases, with 21 bases left between them. This CDR3 contains 16 residues. Sequencing of the DNA from cultured CD4+ T cells was carried out with the Oncomine TCR Beta short-read assay. TCRdb passed the PCR reads through MiXCR, listing each CDR3 protein once. This table has 15,000 or so distinct CDR3 sequences, roughly 49% appearing once. V is TRBV20-1 and J is TRBJ2-1; weak D call: TRBD2 (6 bases). This TCR was sampled from a human donor who had recovered from COVID-19. Source: CD4+ T cells from blood, cultured in vitro, taken before SARS-CoV-2 vaccination. CDR3 bases: TGCAGTGCTAGATTTTCTGGAGGGGCTTTTGGAAATGAGCAGTTCTTC. It codes for CSARFSGGAFGNEQFF.